The 25 T cell receptor beta chains given below trace back to one sample, sequenced in a study of T cell changes during pregnancy in multiple sclerosis. Here immunoSEQ multiplex PCR was the method, and the copy in TCRdb shows in-frame clones only, minus some. Found here are under 45,000 clones, more than 70% of them singletons; the top ten hold about 4%. The sample was CD8+ T cells from peripheral blood mononuclear cells, taken in the first trimester of pregnancy. The receptors stem from a female donor with multiple sclerosis, enrolled in a pregnancy study.

J is TRBJ1-2 and V is TRBV19; TRBD1 aligns across 9 bases. This CDR3 has 12 amino acids. The V gene's germline CDR1 is LNHDA and CDR2 SQIVND (reference sequence). With V trimmed by 10 bases and J by 7 bases, 7 bases remained unmatched. CDR3 amino acids: CATLTGGGGYTF. The CDR3 DNA is TGTGCCACGTTAACAGGGGGCGGTGGCTACACCTTC.

The gene calls are TRBV6-1 and TRBJ2-3; D possibly corresponds to TRBD2 (6 bases). CDR3 size: 16 residues. V was clipped by 0 bases and J by 2 bases, with 12 bases between them. CDR1 MNHNS and CDR2 SASEGT come from the germline V gene. CDR3 coding DNA: TGTGCCAGCAGTGAAGCCATTGGGGGGACCACAGATACGCAGTATTTT. It is translated as CASSEAIGGTTDTQYF.

This clone occurred many times. The rearrangement links TRBV19 to TRBJ1-2; 7 bases are a match to TRBD1. Trimming took 7 bases from V and 4 from J; bases not matched to a gene: 3. In germline, CDR1 is LNHDA, CDR2 SQIVND (reference sequence). The CDR3 consists of 12 residues. The CDR3 sequence is CASTRTGYGYTF. Written as DNA, the CDR3 is TGTGCCAGTACCCGGACAGGCTATGGCTACACCTTC.

The rearrangement joins TRBV6-5 to TRBJ1-2; the D is unclear. The CDR3 totals 13 residues. The V gene lost 10 bases and the J gene lost 3 bases, with 15 bases spanning the gap. Germline CDR1 reads MNHEY; CDR2 reads SVGAGI. The CDR3 loop reads CAIGLRRDYGYTF. As DNA, the CDR3 is TGTGCCATCGGACTCAGGAGGGACTATGGCTACACCTTC.

V usage is TRBV30 and J usage is TRBJ1-1; possibly TRBD1 for D (5 bases). The CDR3 extends over 13 amino acids. Germline CDR1 is GTSNPN and CDR2 is SVGIG (reference sequence). V was clipped by 4 bases and J by 10 bases, with 19 bases between them. CDR3 DNA sequence: TGTGCCTGGAACCAGGGTCAAATCTTTGGAGCTTTCTTT. Translation: CAWNQGQIFGAFF.

The rearrangement links TRBV9 to TRBJ2-7; TRBD2 agrees at 8 bases. Germline lookup yields CDR1 SGDLS and CDR2 YYNGEE. The CDR3 has 15 amino acids. V shed 0 bases and J 6 bases; nucleotides not matched to a gene: 8. For the CDR3, the DNA is TGTGCCAGCAGCGTAGAAGAGCGGGGGCTCAGCGAGCAGTACTTC. Translation gives CASSVEERGLSEQYF.

The gene calls are TRBV18 and TRBJ1-5; D unresolved. CDR3 length equals 15 residues. V was clipped by 3 bases and J by 1 base, with 10 bases between them. Germline values: CDR1 KGHSH, CDR2 LQKENI. CDR3 sequence (DNA): TGTGCCAGCTCACCTTCCGGGATAAGCAATCAGCCCCAGCATTTT. Translation: CASSPSGISNQPQHF.

J is TRBJ1-1 and V is TRBV15, with D hard to call. The CDR3 totals 13 residues. Germline assignment: CDR1 LNHNV and CDR2 YYDKDF (reference sequence). The V and J ends lost 3 bases and 4 bases respectively, with 9 bases between them. Here the CDR3 reads CATSRVEGTEAFF. As DNA, the CDR3 is TGTGCCACCAGCAGGGTAGAGGGCACTGAAGCTTTCTTT.

In DNA, the CDR3 is TGTGCCAGCAGTGTCACGGCGGGGTCCTACAATGAGCAGTTCTTC. It yields the protein CASSVTAGSYNEQFF. V and J are TRBV6-1 and TRBJ2-1, with D possibly TRBD2 on 6 matching bases. Trimming cost V 4 bases and J 1 base, with 11 bases left between them. This CDR3 contains 15 residues. In germline, CDR1 is MNHNS, CDR2 SASEGT.

The chain joins TRBV4-2 to TRBJ2-2, with D perhaps TRBD2 (6 bases). CDR3 length: 15 amino acids. Germline CDR1 is LGHNA and CDR2 is YNFKEQ. With 1 base removed from V and 3 bases from J, the gap between germline ends came to 9 bases. The CDR3 DNA sequence: TGTGCCAGCAGCCAAGGGGACTCCGACACCGGGGAGCTGTTTTTT. Translated: CASSQGDSDTGELFF.

In this sample, this clone turned up once. V usage is TRBV9 and J usage is TRBJ2-5; weak D call: TRBD2 (6 bases). The length of the CDR3 is 15 residues. Per germline, CDR1 SGDLS and CDR2 YYNGEE. V lost 0 bases to trimming and J lost 0 bases, with 9 bases between them. This CDR3 is CASSVDGGYQETQYF. DNA for the CDR3: TGTGCCAGCAGCGTAGACGGAGGGTACCAAGAGACCCAGTACTTC.

V usage is TRBV2 and J usage is TRBJ2-5; D possibly corresponds to TRBD2 (5 bases). V was trimmed by 3 bases and J by 5 bases, leaving 16 bases between them. Germline loops: CDR1 SNHLY, CDR2 FYNNEI. The CDR3 runs to 15 residues. The CDR3 nucleotides are TGTGCCAGCAGTGATAGGGTCGGGGTGCCGGAGACCCAGTACTTC. It encodes CASSDRVGVPETQYF.

The V call is TRBV6-4, the J call TRBJ2-3; no definite D call. Trimming shortened V by 2 bases and J by 0 bases, and 9 bases separated the two germline ends. The CDR3 sequence is 15 residues long. Germline-derived CDR1 and CDR2 are MRHNA and SNTAGT. This CDR3 is CASSDKAASTDTQYF. CDR3 nucleotides: TGTGCCAGCAGTGACAAGGCGGCAAGCACAGATACGCAGTATTTT.

The J gene is TRBJ2-1, the V gene TRBV5-4; maybe TRBD2 (6 bases). The V gene lost 5 bases and the J gene lost 6 bases, with 12 bases spanning the gap. Germline values: CDR1 SGHNT, CDR2 YYREEE (reference sequence). The CDR3 runs 13 residues. The CDR3, as DNA: TGTGCCAGCAGGCAGGGCGGGGCCAATGAGCAGTTCTTC. Translated, it gives CASRQGGANEQFF.

The V call is TRBV7-6, the J call TRBJ2-3, with 8 bases aligning to TRBD1. Trimming removed 1 base from V and 4 bases from J; junction bases left unmatched: 4. CDR3 length equals 15 residues. Germline CDR1 and CDR2: SGHVS and FNYEAQ. The CDR3 DNA is TGTGCCAGCAGCTTAGGACAGGGGAGCCCAGATACGCAGTATTTT. Its protein is CASSLGQGSPDTQYF.

V is TRBV27 and J is TRBJ1-1; no clear D. V lost 3 bases and J 3 bases, leaving 14 bases between the germline ends. The CDR3 totals 15 residues. Germline-derived CDR1 and CDR2 are MNHEY and SMNVEV (reference sequence). Written as DNA, the CDR3 is TGTGCCAGCAGTTTGTCACCGGGATGGGACACTGAAGCTTTCTTT. This encodes CASSLSPGWDTEAFF.

This chain joins TRBV9 and TRBJ1-1; D not certain. Trimming removed 3 bases from V and 8 bases from J, with 14 bases in between. CDR3 size: 13 residues. Germline assignment: CDR1 SGDLS and CDR2 YYNGEE. The CDR3 here is CASSGGNAAEAFF. Written as DNA, the CDR3 is TGTGCCAGCAGCGGAGGAAACGCCGCCGAAGCTTTCTTT.

The chain employs TRBV7-7 and TRBJ2-5; a possible D gene is TRBD2 (6 bases). The CDR3 is 13 amino acids. The V gene lost 5 bases and the J gene lost 1 base, with 8 bases spanning the gap. The germline CDR1 and CDR2 sequences are SSHAT and FNYEAQ (reference sequence). The CDR3 reads CASSPGGQETQYF. Here the CDR3 DNA reads TGTGCCAGCAGCCCCGGGGGCCAAGAGACCCAGTACTTC.

The chain joins TRBV5-4 to TRBJ2-7; the match to TRBD1 covers 8 bases. The CDR3 totals 13 residues. Losses at the gene ends were 3 bases for V and 3 bases for J; bases not matched to a gene: 2. The germline V gene has CDR1 SGHNT and CDR2 YYREEE (reference sequence). CDR3 nucleotide sequence: TGTGCCAGCAGCTGGGACAGGAACTACGAGCAGTACTTC. This gives the protein CASSWDRNYEQYF.

The V call is TRBV18, the J call TRBJ1-1, with a tentative D call TRBD1 (6 bases). V was clipped by 0 bases and J by 0 bases, with 17 bases between them. Germline-derived CDR1 and CDR2 are KGHSH and LQKENI. This CDR3 is 18 amino acids long. This CDR3 is CASSPPSQGRYMNTEAFF. The CDR3 region has the DNA TGTGCCAGCTCACCACCCTCACAGGGTCGTTACATGAACACTGAAGCTTTCTTT.

The J gene is TRBJ1-6, the V gene TRBV25-1; D not resolved. The V and J ends lost 10 bases and 7 bases respectively, with 20 bases between them. From germline, CDR1 is MGHDK and CDR2 SYGVNS. The CDR3 runs to 15 residues. CDR3 residues: CAILPLDIPNSPLHF. In DNA form, the CDR3 reads TGTGCCATCCTACCCCTTGACATACCGAATTCACCCCTCCACTTT.

In this sample, this clone is medium-sized. This rearrangement joins TRBV4-2 to TRBJ2-3, with a possible D match to TRBD2 (6 bases). V was trimmed by 0 bases and J by 1 base, leaving 11 bases between them. Germline CDR1 and CDR2: LGHNA and YNFKEQ. The CDR3 is 16 residues long. The CDR3 sequence: CASSQDQASGTDTQYF. CDR3 in DNA: TGTGCCAGCAGCCAAGATCAGGCTAGCGGCACAGATACGCAGTATTTT.

This clone was seen a handful of times. The chain uses TRBV27 and TRBJ1-5; no clear D gene. The CDR3 covers 15 residues. V lost 0 bases, J lost 0 bases, and 6 bases lay in between. Germline V lookup: CDR1 MNHEY, CDR2 SMNVEV (reference sequence). CDR3 DNA sequence: TGTGCCAGCAGTTTATCCAGTTATAGCAATCAGCCCCAGCATTTT. Amino acid sequence: CASSLSSYSNQPQHF.

This sequence joins TRBV29-1 and TRBJ1-2; D is uncertain. Germline-derived CDR1 and CDR2 are SQVTM and ANQGSEA. V lost 3 bases, J lost 3 bases, and 8 bases lay in between. The CDR3 extends over 12 amino acids. CDR3 in DNA: TGCAGCGTTGAGCACAGCTACTATGGCTACACCTTC. It translates to CSVEHSYYGYTF.

The rearrangement uses TRBV5-6 and TRBJ1-4; 10 nucleotides line up with TRBD1. The germline gives CDR1 SGHDT, CDR2 YYEEEE. The CDR3 is made up of 13 amino acids. V lost 3 bases to trimming and J lost 15 bases; unmatched junction nucleotides: 8. CDR3 residues: CASSSGTGVIMFF. The CDR3 nucleotides are TGTGCCAGCAGCTCCGGGACAGGGGTAATAATGTTTTTT.